The rows below give T cell receptor beta chains drawn from one sample of a study of vaccination and CD4 T cells after COVID-19. No cognate antigen is known for these TCRs. TCRdb used MiXCR to reprocess the PCR reads, holding one entry per CDR3 protein. The sample lists 17,000 or so distinct CDR3 sequences, around 31% seen once, with approximately 15% in the top ten. Sequencing input: cultured CD4+ T cells from blood. These receptors originate from a human donor with COVID-19. The CDR3 runs from the conserved cysteine through the conserved F or W. Size is stated for part of the rows, as once, few or many counts, or as a class when the clone is expanded.

size: -
V: TRBV20-1
length: 12
J: TRBJ2-5
CDR3: CSARLSQETQYF

size: -
V: TRBV2
length: 13
J: TRBJ1-1
CDR3: CATRGRMNTEAFF

size: once
V: TRBV5-1
length: 16
J: TRBJ1-4
CDR3: CASSSDSLGANEKLFF

size: few
V: TRBV27
length: 15
J: TRBJ1-5
CDR3: CASSSGTDSNQPQHF

size: -
V: TRBV30
length: 11
J: TRBJ1-2
CDR3: CAWSLEYGYTF

size: -
V: TRBV6-2/TRBV6-3
length: 17
J: TRBJ2-5
CDR3: CASTPYQGGGLGETQYF

size: -
V: TRBV14
length: 16
J: TRBJ2-5
CDR3: CASSQGDRAIQETQYF

size: -
V: TRBV10-1
length: 13
J: TRBJ2-2
CDR3: CASSERASGELFF

size: few
V: TRBV6-1
length: 14
J: TRBJ1-5
CDR3: CASNLGDSFQPQHF

size: -
V: TRBV5-1
length: 15
J: TRBJ2-3
CDR3: CASSGKQGMRDTQYF

size: few
V: TRBV18
length: 16
J: TRBJ1-2
CDR3: CASSPTRDRGNYGYTF

size: -
V: TRBV2
length: 15
J: TRBJ2-1
CDR3: CASRKDGSSYNEQFF

size: few
V: TRBV7-9
length: 14
J: TRBJ1-6
CDR3: CASAGTPDNSPLHF

size: -
V: TRBV7-2
length: 15
J: TRBJ2-3
CDR3: CASSLGGGRTDTQYF

size: -
V: TRBV7-2
length: 17
J: TRBJ2-7
CDR3: CASSLAAQRGSSYEQYF

size: -
V: TRBV6-1
length: 15
J: TRBJ1-6
CDR3: CASSEEDSYNSPLHF

size: few
V: TRBV24-1
length: 14
J: TRBJ2-2
CDR3: CATSVGIETGELFF

size: -
V: TRBV7-2
length: 14
J: TRBJ1-1
CDR3: CASSPQGKGTEAFF

size: few
V: TRBV27
length: 15
J: TRBJ2-3
CDR3: CASSLGLAGDNTQYF

size: few
V: TRBV5-8
length: 13
J: TRBJ1-1
CDR3: CASSLVVRTEAFF

size: few
V: TRBV7-8
length: 13
J: TRBJ1-3
CDR3: CASSQRTINTIYF

size: few
V: TRBV6-2/TRBV6-3
length: 14
J: TRBJ1-1
CDR3: CASSYATGNTEAFF

size: -
V: TRBV6-2/TRBV6-3
length: 15
J: TRBJ2-1
CDR3: CASSLGLATYNEQFF

size: -
V: TRBV29-1
length: 14
J: TRBJ2-1
CDR3: CSVEQGALGNEQFF

size: -
V: TRBV6-4
length: 17
J: TRBJ1-2
CDR3: CASSADPFPHRRYGYTF

size: few
V: TRBV20-1
length: 15
J: TRBJ2-3
CDR3: CSASILAESTDTQYF

size: -
V: TRBV6-1
length: 16
J: TRBJ2-1
CDR3: CASSAVPGQGVHEQFF

size: -
V: TRBV27
length: 13
J: TRBJ1-4
CDR3: CASSTGADEKLFF

size: few
V: TRBV7-8
length: 15
J: TRBJ1-1
CDR3: CASSRRQTRATEAFF

size: -
V: TRBV6-1
length: 14
J: TRBJ2-3
CDR3: CASSLGGGTDTQYF

size: -
V: TRBV11-3
length: 16
J: TRBJ2-3
CDR3: CASSIDLAGGTDTQYF

size: -
V: TRBV11-3
length: 12
J: TRBJ1-1
CDR3: CASSLDMAEAFF

size: -
V: TRBV30
length: 18
J: TRBJ2-5
CDR3: CAWRTGTSGARIKETQYF

size: -
V: TRBV5-1
length: 15
J: TRBJ1-2
CDR3: CASSSGTGPNYGYTF

size: -
V: TRBV7-7
length: 16
J: TRBJ2-3
CDR3: CASSLARGTGADTQYF

size: -
V: TRBV20-1
length: 14
J: TRBJ1-1
CDR3: CSAREGSGGIVAFF

size: -
V: TRBV29-1
length: 13
J: TRBJ1-1
CDR3: CSASDRGGTEAFF

size: few
V: TRBV24-1
length: 15
J: TRBJ1-1
CDR3: CATSEILDRGPEAFF

size: -
V: TRBV28
length: 14
J: TRBJ1-5
CDR3: CASARGGADQPQHF

size: -
V: TRBV6-1
length: 15
J: TRBJ1-2
CDR3: CASRGGGAVNYGYTF

size: few
V: TRBV10-3
length: 13
J: TRBJ2-3
CDR3: CAISEQGTDTQYF

size: -
V: TRBV20-1
length: 16
J: TRBJ1-4
CDR3: CSAHPPTGGAYEKLFF

size: -
V: TRBV3-1
length: 15
J: TRBJ1-1
CDR3: CASSPRGGPNAEAFF

size: -
V: TRBV7-3
length: 15
J: TRBJ2-3
CDR3: CASSSSGKYTDTQYF

size: few
V: TRBV6-5
length: 17
J: TRBJ1-3
CDR3: CASSYSLYGNSGNTIYF

size: -
V: TRBV20-1
length: 20
J: TRBJ2-1
CDR3: CSARASGGTTRLSSYNEQFF

size: -
V: TRBV7-6
length: 15
J: TRBJ2-1
CDR3: CASSLDWRIQGEQFF

size: -
V: TRBV5-4
length: 16
J: TRBJ2-1
CDR3: CASSASGAATYNEQFF

size: -
V: TRBV30
length: 12
J: TRBJ2-7
CDR3: CAWTPSGGEQYF

size: -
V: TRBV7-9
length: 11
J: TRBJ2-5
CDR3: CASSGVETQYF

size: -
V: TRBV6-2/TRBV6-3
length: 13
J: TRBJ2-7
CDR3: CATLQGRSGEQYF

size: few
V: TRBV7-9
length: 14
J: TRBJ1-6
CDR3: CASSSEQYNSPLHF

size: -
V: TRBV11-3
length: 13
J: TRBJ1-5
CDR3: CASSFRRDQPQHF

size: -
V: TRBV2
length: 13
J: TRBJ2-6
CDR3: CASSESGANVLTF